The rows below give T cell receptor beta chains drawn from one sample of a study of human T cells and chemical hapten exposure. TCRdb re-called the RACE reads with MiXCR, one entry per CDR3 protein. There are some 89,000 distinct CDR3 sequences in the sample; less than 35% occur only once, and 10% lies in the top ten. The specimen comprised whole blood, sampled in connection with sensitization to the hapten diphenylcyclopropenone (DPC). The source is a man in his forties with alopecia areata. Some clones in this sample may be carry-over from other donors' samples. The CDR3 runs from the conserved cysteine through the conserved F or W. Fields, in order: J gene, V gene, clone size, D gene, CDR3 protein, CDR3 DNA. A D gene is named only where the DNA matches it firmly. A clone size is listed for some rows: how often the clone was seen (once, few, many), or a class if it is expanded.

TRBJ2-2	TRBV6-5	.	TRBD1	CASRRTGRAGELFF	TGTGCCAGCAGGAGGACAGGGCGGGCCGGGGAGCTGTTTTTT
TRBJ1-3	TRBV7-8	few	TRBD1	CASSLGQGTNSGNTIYF	TGTGCCAGCAGCTTAGGACAGGGGACGAATTCTGGAAACACCATATATTTT
TRBJ1-4	TRBV11-2	.	.	CASSPLALPGPEKLFF	TGTGCCAGCAGCCCCCTAGCCCTACCGGGGCCCGAAAAACTGTTTTTT
TRBJ2-7	TRBV20-1	few	.	CSYRGTSGYEQYF	TGCAGTTACCGGGGGACCTCCGGGTACGAGCAGTACTTC
TRBJ1-1	TRBV12-3/TRBV12-4	few	.	CASSYGSNTEAFF	TGTGCCAGCAGCTACGGGAGTAACACTGAAGCTTTCTTT
TRBJ2-3	TRBV10-3	.	.	CAISEGDTQYF	TGTGCCATCAGTGAGGGGGATACGCAGTATTTT
TRBJ2-2	TRBV12-3/TRBV12-4	.	.	CASSIRDSNTGELFF	TGTGCCAGCAGTATCCGGGACTCGAACACCGGGGAGCTGTTTTTT
TRBJ1-6	TRBV15	few	.	CATSRDRGRSSPLHF	TGTGCCACCAGCAGAGATCGAGGGCGGAGTTCACCCCTCCACTTT
TRBJ1-5	TRBV5-6	few	TRBD1	CASSRTGDNQPQHF	TGTGCCAGCAGCCGGACAGGCGACAATCAGCCCCAGCATTTT
TRBJ2-1	TRBV18	.	.	CASSPRTGLYNEQFF	TGTGCCAGCTCTCCTAGAACGGGACTCTACAATGAGCAGTTCTTC
TRBJ2-7	TRBV6-2/TRBV6-3	few	TRBD2	CASSVAGGTGEQYF	TGTGCCAGCAGCGTAGCGGGAGGTACCGGCGAGCAGTACTTC
TRBJ2-1	TRBV20-1	few	.	CSAEALPASMGEQFF	TGCAGTGCGGAGGCGTTACCAGCCTCAATGGGGGAGCAGTTCTTC
TRBJ2-7	TRBV7-6	.	.	CASSSQGIGNEQYF	TGTGCCAGCAGCTCTCAGGGGATCGGTAACGAGCAGTACTTC
TRBJ1-1	TRBV7-3	.	.	CASSTGQTNTEAFF	TGTGCCAGCAGCACCGGACAGACGAACACTGAAGCTTTCTTT
TRBJ2-7	TRBV12-3/TRBV12-4	few	TRBD1	CASSRQGNEQYF	TGTGCCAGCAGCCGACAGGGGAACGAGCAGTACTTC
TRBJ2-4	TRBV7-8	medium-sized	TRBD1	CASSPQGVDIQYF	TGTGCCAGCAGCCCGCAGGGGGTTGACATTCAGTACTTC
TRBJ1-2	TRBV6-1	few	TRBD1	CASSEAGQGAYGYTF	TGTGCCAGCAGTGAAGCGGGGCAGGGGGCCTATGGCTACACCTTC
TRBJ2-3	TRBV12-3/TRBV12-4	few	.	CASSPIRRTDTQYF	TGTGCCAGCAGCCCCATCCGGCGCACAGATACGCAGTATTTT
TRBJ2-7	TRBV7-8	.	TRBD2	CASSGVASGRAHEQYF	TGTGCCAGCAGCGGAGTGGCTAGCGGGAGGGCCCACGAGCAGTACTTC